The present TCR beta chain was sequenced within a study of cytomegalovirus exposure and HLA in healthy donors. The wider study: The 100 million to 140 million unique TCR beta sequences, from about 170 million T cells, were found by an earlier analysis.

A word on this clone: The antigen is not known.

Germline V gives CDR1 LGHNA, CDR2 YNFKEQ. The CDR3 has 15 amino acids. V lost 1 base and J lost 3, with 10 bases in between. Study results and caveats: Cytomegalovirus status, reportedly, was diagnosed with high specificity and sensitivity by the classifier. A missense DCLRE1C variant was associated with V- and J-gene trimming of TCR beta chains in a later analysis, and an independent cohort replicated the association.

Researchers ran the PCR with 60 Vbeta and 13 Jbeta primers. Assay used: immunoSEQ multiplex PCR; TCRdb lists only in-frame clones, some missing. The data show approximately 96,000 clones, and the top ten clones hold just over 5.5%. The receptor's source is a girl aged 5 to 17 in good health and CMV-seropositive. The chain employs TRBV4-2 and TRBJ1-3; D possibly corresponds to TRBD1 (5 bases). Material: PBMCs. The DNA of the CDR3 is TGTGCCAGCAGCCAAGGGACGGGGGGTGGAAACACCATATATTTT. Translation gives CASSQGTGGGNTIYF.